This T cell receptor beta chain was found in a study of memory B cells and T cells in multiple sclerosis. Produced via immunoSEQ multiplex PCR; TCRdb's table is partial and in-frame only. This sample yields 550 to 800 clones, of which approximately 80% are seen a single time; roughly an eighth belongs to the top ten. This clone was seen more than once but under ten times. What it binds is unknown. Other DNA sequences in the same sample also yield this CDR3. Germline V CDR1 and CDR2: WSHSY, SAAADI. The CDR3 runs 15 residues. V dropped 2 bases and J dropped 8 bases, with 18 bases sitting between them. Findings of the study overall: Compartments had unequal clone-set sizes, affecting shared clonotype counts.

V gene TRBV10-2 combines with J gene TRBJ1-2; the D gene is possibly TRBD1 (6 bases). Sequencing input: brain tissue. The clonotype originates from a human donor with multiple sclerosis. Here the CDR3 DNA reads TGCGCCAGCAGTGAGATGAAGGGGGGGCGTGGGGGCTACACCTTC. Protein: CASSEMKGGRGGYTF.